What follows describes a single TCR beta chain. Time point meaning: pretreatment peripheral blood. Patient sample counts ranged from 1 to 8, pretreatment and on-treatment. The method was immunoSEQ multiplex PCR; TCRdb's version includes in-frame clones alone and lacks a portion of them. The sample shows approximately 50,000 clones, 80% to 90% of them seen only once. This sample stems from a study of PD-L1 blockade in urothelial cancer. Germline CDR1 reads MNHNY; CDR2 reads SVGAGI (reference sequence). This CDR3 is built from 12 residues. The rearrangement uses TRBV6-6 and TRBJ1-2; D is unresolved. The sample was PBMCs, taken around atezolizumab (anti-PD-L1) treatment. The clonotype was recovered from a man aged 70-80 years with urothelial cancer. CDR3 sequence reads: CASSSVDYGYTF. CDR3 DNA: TGTGCATCCTCTTCGGTCGACTATGGCTACACCTTC.